This T cell receptor beta chain stems from a study of blood T cell repertoires in COVID-19. About the study: There were acute and convalescent COVID-19 samples, and they came from the United States, Italy and Spain. The analysed material was cDNA or gDNA that came from T cells, B-cell-depleted T cells, or PBMCs.

Trimming at V came to 5 bases and at J to 6 bases, leaving 9 bases not matched to a gene. CDR1 KGHSH and CDR2 LQKENI come from the germline V gene. The CDR3 consists of 15 residues. Measured with immunoSEQ multiplex PCR; TCRdb has only the in-frame clones, and not every one. The profile shows 150,000 to 160,000 clones, roughly 82% of them singletons. This sequence originates from a woman aged 45-65 years with acute or convalescent COVID-19. Sequences were obtained from peripheral blood. The chain uses TRBV18 and TRBJ2-5; 10 bases map to TRBD2. DNA of the CDR3: TGTGCCAGCTCAAAAGCCGGGACTAGCGAAAAGACCCAGTACTTC. This codes for CASSKAGTSEKTQYF. The full variable domain, its missing parts supplied by reference TRBV18 and TRBJ2-5, is NAGVMQNPRHLVRRRGQEARLRCSPMKGHSHVYWYRQLPEEGLKFMVYLQKENIIDESGMPKERFSAEFPKEGPSILRIQQVVRGDSAAYFCASSKAGTSEKTQYFGPGTRLLVL.